A selection of T cell receptor beta chains follows, all from one sample in a study of PD-1 blockade in mismatch repair-deficient tumors. Assay: immunoSEQ multiplex PCR; the TCRdb copy retains only in-frame clones and omits some. The repertoire holds 120,000 or so clones, with 86% as singletons. The starting material was peripheral blood, obtained 44 weeks after starting pembrolizumab. All receptors derive from an adult with mismatch repair-deficient cancer. CDR3s include the opening cysteine and the closing phenylalanine or tryptophan. Each record gives: CDR3 DNA, CDR3 protein, J gene, D gene, V gene, clone size. D genes are given only for firm matches. Size tells how often a clone was seen (once, few, many) or the class of an expanded clone, and some rows leave it out.

CDR3nt: TGTGCCAGCAGCTCCCCGACTAGCGGGAGTACCGGGGAGCTGTTTTTT
CDR3aa: CASSSPTSGSTGELFF
j_gene: TRBJ2-2
d_gene: TRBD2
v_gene: TRBV11-2
abundance: .

CDR3nt: TGTGCCAGCAGCTTGCAGGGGGCCTCCAAAAACATTCAGTACTTC
CDR3aa: CASSLQGASKNIQYF
j_gene: TRBJ2-4
d_gene: TRBD1
v_gene: TRBV5-4
abundance: .

CDR3nt: TGTGCCAGCAGCTTAGGTTTCGGGGAGCTGTTTTTT
CDR3aa: CASSLGFGELFF
j_gene: TRBJ2-2
d_gene: .
v_gene: TRBV11-2
abundance: .

CDR3nt: TGTGCCAGCAGCAGCCCCCTCGTGGGGAACGGGGTGCTGGACACTGAAGCTTTCTTT
CDR3aa: CASSSPLVGNGVLDTEAFF
j_gene: TRBJ1-1
d_gene: .
v_gene: TRBV12-1
abundance: .

CDR3nt: TGTGCTAGTGGCCTGCCAGCGGAGAACACTGAAGCTTTCTTT
CDR3aa: CASGLPAENTEAFF
j_gene: TRBJ1-1
d_gene: .
v_gene: TRBV12-5
abundance: few

CDR3nt: TGTGCCAGCAGCCTTGACAGGGGGGTGAACACTGAAGCTTTCTTT
CDR3aa: CASSLDRGVNTEAFF
j_gene: TRBJ1-1
d_gene: TRBD1
v_gene: TRBV6-5
abundance: .

CDR3nt: TGTGCCAGCGGACGAAGTGGGTTGGATCAGCCCCAGCATTTT
CDR3aa: CASGRSGLDQPQHF
j_gene: TRBJ1-5
d_gene: .
v_gene: TRBV6-1
abundance: once

CDR3nt: TGTGCCAGCAGCCCCCTGTTCGGGGAGTCCTACGAGCAGTACTTC
CDR3aa: CASSPLFGESYEQYF
j_gene: TRBJ2-7
d_gene: .
v_gene: TRBV11-2
abundance: .

CDR3nt: TGTGCCAGCAGTTTTGTCCACGGACTAGCGGGAGGACTAGGCGAGCAGTACTTC
CDR3aa: CASSFVHGLAGGLGEQYF
j_gene: TRBJ2-7
d_gene: TRBD2
v_gene: TRBV28
abundance: .

CDR3nt: TGTGCCAGCGGGCCCCGAACCTTCTTCACCGGGGAGCTGTTTTTT
CDR3aa: CASGPRTFFTGELFF
j_gene: TRBJ2-2
d_gene: .
v_gene: TRBV28
abundance: .

CDR3nt: TGTGCCAGCAGTTCCAACCCGGCAACGGGAAACACCATATATTTT
CDR3aa: CASSSNPATGNTIYF
j_gene: TRBJ1-3
d_gene: .
v_gene: TRBV28
abundance: .

CDR3nt: TGTGCCAGTGAAGTGGGACAGGGGAAAAACATTCAGTACTTC
CDR3aa: CASEVGQGKNIQYF
j_gene: TRBJ2-4
d_gene: TRBD1
v_gene: TRBV19
abundance: .

CDR3nt: TGTGCCAGCAGTTTACTCTCGTCTAGCGTACCCTACGAGCAGTACTTC
CDR3aa: CASSLLSSSVPYEQYF
j_gene: TRBJ2-7
d_gene: .
v_gene: TRBV28
abundance: .

CDR3nt: TGTGCCAGCAGCCGAACAAGGAACACTGAAGCTTTCTTT
CDR3aa: CASSRTRNTEAFF
j_gene: TRBJ1-1
d_gene: .
v_gene: TRBV11-3
abundance: .

CDR3nt: TGTGCCAGCGTCCGAGGGACCTACGAGCAGTACTTC
CDR3aa: CASVRGTYEQYF
j_gene: TRBJ2-7
d_gene: .
v_gene: TRBV2
abundance: few

CDR3nt: TGTGCCAGCAGCTTAGTTGGGACCGGGGAGCTGTTTTTT
CDR3aa: CASSLVGTGELFF
j_gene: TRBJ2-2
d_gene: .
v_gene: TRBV11-1
abundance: .

CDR3nt: TGTGCCAGCAGCACAGGGACTAGCGGGATTGGTGAGCAGTTCTTC
CDR3aa: CASSTGTSGIGEQFF
j_gene: TRBJ2-1
d_gene: TRBD2
v_gene: TRBV11-2
abundance: .

CDR3nt: TGCGCCAGCAGCTATCCGTTGCGGGAGGCGAACACCGGGGAGCTGTTTTTT
CDR3aa: CASSYPLREANTGELFF
j_gene: TRBJ2-2
d_gene: TRBD2
v_gene: TRBV5-1
abundance: .

CDR3nt: TGTGCCAGCAGTGAATCTGGCTACGAGCAGTACTTC
CDR3aa: CASSESGYEQYF
j_gene: TRBJ2-7
d_gene: .
v_gene: TRBV10-3
abundance: few

CDR3nt: TGCGCCTGGAATGGGGGAGGGAATGAGCAGTTCTTC
CDR3aa: CAWNGGGNEQFF
j_gene: TRBJ2-1
d_gene: TRBD2
v_gene: TRBV30
abundance: .

CDR3nt: TGTGCCAGCGTTAACGTCCGGGACTGGGGGTACACTGAAGCTTTCTTT
CDR3aa: CASVNVRDWGYTEAFF
j_gene: TRBJ1-1
d_gene: .
v_gene: TRBV7-6
abundance: .

CDR3nt: TGTGCCAGCAGCCCTAGAGTGACAGATACGCAGTATTTT
CDR3aa: CASSPRVTDTQYF
j_gene: TRBJ2-3
d_gene: .
v_gene: TRBV11-2
abundance: .

CDR3nt: TGTGCCAGCAGTTCCGGAAACAACAGGGCACCGCAGTTCTTC
CDR3aa: CASSSGNNRAPQFF
j_gene: TRBJ2-1
d_gene: .
v_gene: TRBV27
abundance: .

CDR3nt: TGTGCCAGCAGGGGACAGGGCCAATCAGGTTATGCAGGGGCCAACGTCCTGACTTTC
CDR3aa: CASRGQGQSGYAGANVLTF
j_gene: TRBJ2-6
d_gene: TRBD1
v_gene: TRBV2
abundance: .

CDR3nt: TGTGCCAGCAGCTCGGACAGGGATGGTGAGCAGTACTTC
CDR3aa: CASSSDRDGEQYF
j_gene: TRBJ2-7
d_gene: TRBD1
v_gene: TRBV5-6
abundance: .

CDR3nt: TGCAGCGTGACTAGCGGGAGGGGGGAGCTGTTTTTT
CDR3aa: CSVTSGRGELFF
j_gene: TRBJ2-2
d_gene: TRBD2
v_gene: TRBV29-1
abundance: .

CDR3nt: TGTGCCAGCAGCTTAGATCGGGTCGAGCAGTACTTC
CDR3aa: CASSLDRVEQYF
j_gene: TRBJ2-7
d_gene: .
v_gene: TRBV11-2
abundance: .